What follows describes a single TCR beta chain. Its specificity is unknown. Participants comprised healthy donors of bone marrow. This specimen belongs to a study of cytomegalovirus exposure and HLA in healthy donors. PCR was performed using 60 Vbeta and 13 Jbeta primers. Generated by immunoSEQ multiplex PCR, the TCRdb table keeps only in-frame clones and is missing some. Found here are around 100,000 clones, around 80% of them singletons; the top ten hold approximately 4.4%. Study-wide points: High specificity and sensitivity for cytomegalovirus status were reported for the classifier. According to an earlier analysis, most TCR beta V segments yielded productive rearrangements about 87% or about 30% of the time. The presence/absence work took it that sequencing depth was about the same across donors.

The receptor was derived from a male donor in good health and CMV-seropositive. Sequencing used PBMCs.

CDR3 loop: CASSRTGGSPLHF. CDR3 coding DNA: TGTGCCAGCTCTAGGACAGGGGGTTCACCCCTCCACTTT. This rearrangement joins TRBV27 to TRBJ1-6; 10 bases fit TRBD1. The V gene end was trimmed by 8 bases and the J gene end by 9 bases; junction bases not matched to a gene: 4. CDR3 length: 13 amino acids. Per germline, CDR1 MNHEY and CDR2 SMNVEV (reference sequence).